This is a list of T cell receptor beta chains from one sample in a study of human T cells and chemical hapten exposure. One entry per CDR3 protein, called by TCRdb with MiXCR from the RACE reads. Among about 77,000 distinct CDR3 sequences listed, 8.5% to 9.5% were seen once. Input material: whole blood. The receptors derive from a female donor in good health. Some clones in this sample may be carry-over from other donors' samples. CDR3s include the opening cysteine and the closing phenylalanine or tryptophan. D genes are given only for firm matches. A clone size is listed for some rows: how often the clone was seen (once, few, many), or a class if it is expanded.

CDR3: CSVNLAYEQYF
DNA: TGCAGCGTCAACCTGGCCTACGAGCAGTACTTC
D: NA
V: TRBV29-1
size: few
J: TRBJ2-7

CDR3: CASSLAALGGELFF
DNA: TGTGCCAGCAGCTTAGCGGCCCTGGGGGGGGAGCTGTTTTTT
D: NA
V: TRBV7-8
size: NA
J: TRBJ2-2

CDR3: CASSLAGQGYGDTEAFF
DNA: TGCGCCAGCAGCTTGGCCGGGCAGGGGTACGGGGACACTGAAGCTTTCTTT
D: NA
V: TRBV5-1
size: NA
J: TRBJ1-1

CDR3: CASSLDQGARDTQYF
DNA: TGCGCCAGCAGCTTGGACCAGGGGGCGCGGGATACGCAGTATTTT
D: TRBD1
V: TRBV5-1
size: few
J: TRBJ2-3

CDR3: CAISESVGTGANVLTF
DNA: TGTGCCATCAGTGAGTCAGTAGGAACTGGGGCCAACGTCCTGACTTTC
D: NA
V: TRBV10-3
size: many
J: TRBJ2-6

CDR3: CASSRRDYHTDTQYF
DNA: TGTGCCAGCAGCCGCCGGGACTACCACACAGATACGCAGTATTTT
D: TRBD2
V: TRBV12-3/TRBV12-4
size: many
J: TRBJ2-3

CDR3: CASSLARVRAGFSNQPQHF
DNA: TGTGCCAGCAGCTTAGCGCGTGTCAGGGCGGGGTTTAGCAATCAGCCCCAGCATTTT
D: NA
V: TRBV7-8
size: few
J: TRBJ1-5

CDR3: CASSPSHFEQFF
DNA: TGTGCCAGCAGTCCGAGCCATTTTGAGCAGTTCTTC
D: NA
V: TRBV12-3/TRBV12-4
size: few
J: TRBJ2-1

CDR3: CASSLVGALNTEAFF
DNA: TGTGCCAGCAGCTTAGTCGGGGCTCTGAACACTGAAGCTTTCTTT
D: NA
V: TRBV7-9
size: medium-sized
J: TRBJ1-1

CDR3: CASSTSLVTQYF
DNA: TGTGCCAGCAGTACTAGCCTGGTTACGCAGTATTTT
D: NA
V: TRBV6-2/TRBV6-3
size: many
J: TRBJ2-3

CDR3: CASSLADGGSAYEQYF
DNA: TGTGCCAGCAGCCTGGCTGACGGGGGCTCAGCCTACGAGCAGTACTTC
D: NA
V: TRBV7-2
size: many
J: TRBJ2-7

CDR3: CASSPATVSYEQYF
DNA: TGTGCCAGCAGCCCCGCGACTGTATCCTACGAGCAGTACTTC
D: NA
V: TRBV7-9
size: few
J: TRBJ2-7

CDR3: CASSPANTEAFF
DNA: TGTGCCAGCTCACCCGCGAACACTGAAGCTTTCTTT
D: NA
V: TRBV18
size: many
J: TRBJ1-1

CDR3: CASRQNRGQNTGELFF
DNA: TGTGCCAGCAGGCAAAACAGGGGGCAGAACACCGGGGAGCTGTTTTTT
D: TRBD1
V: TRBV12-3/TRBV12-4
size: many
J: TRBJ2-2